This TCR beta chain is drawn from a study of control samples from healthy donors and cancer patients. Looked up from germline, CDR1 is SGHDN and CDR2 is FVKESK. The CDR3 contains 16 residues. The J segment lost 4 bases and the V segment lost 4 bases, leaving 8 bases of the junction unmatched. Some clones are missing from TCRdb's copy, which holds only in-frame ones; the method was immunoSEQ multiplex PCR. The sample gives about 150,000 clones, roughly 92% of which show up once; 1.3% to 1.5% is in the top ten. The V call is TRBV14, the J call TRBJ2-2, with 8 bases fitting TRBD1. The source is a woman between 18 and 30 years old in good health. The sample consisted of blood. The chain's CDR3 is CASSPTFRGPTGELFF. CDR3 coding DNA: TGTGCCAGCAGCCCGACCTTCAGGGGGCCCACCGGGGAGCTGTTTTTT.